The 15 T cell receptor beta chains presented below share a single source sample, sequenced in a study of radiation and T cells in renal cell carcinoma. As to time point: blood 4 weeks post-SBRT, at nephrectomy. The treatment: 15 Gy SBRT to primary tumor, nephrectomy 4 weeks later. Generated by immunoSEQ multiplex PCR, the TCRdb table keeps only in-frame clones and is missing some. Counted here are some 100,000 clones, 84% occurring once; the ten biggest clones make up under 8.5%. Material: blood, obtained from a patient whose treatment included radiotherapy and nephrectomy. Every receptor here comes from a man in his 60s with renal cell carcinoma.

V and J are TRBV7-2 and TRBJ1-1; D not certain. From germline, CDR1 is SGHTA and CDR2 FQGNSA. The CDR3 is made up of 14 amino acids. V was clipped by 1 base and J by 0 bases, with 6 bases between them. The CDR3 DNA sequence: TGTGCCAGCAGCTTAGTCTGGGTGAACACTGAAGCTTTCTTT. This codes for CASSLVWVNTEAFF.

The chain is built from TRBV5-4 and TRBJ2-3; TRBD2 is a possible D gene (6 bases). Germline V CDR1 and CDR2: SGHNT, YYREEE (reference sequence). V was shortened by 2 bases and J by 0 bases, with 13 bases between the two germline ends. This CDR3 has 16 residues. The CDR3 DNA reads TGTGCCAGCAGCTTCTCAGCGGGCTATAGCACAGATACGCAGTATTTT. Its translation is CASSFSAGYSTDTQYF.

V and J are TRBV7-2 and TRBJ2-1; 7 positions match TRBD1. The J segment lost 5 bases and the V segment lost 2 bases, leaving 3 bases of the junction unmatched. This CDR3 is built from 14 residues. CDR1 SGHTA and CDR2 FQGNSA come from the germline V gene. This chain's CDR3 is CASSLRQGNNEQFF. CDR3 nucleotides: TGTGCCAGCAGCTTAAGACAGGGTAACAATGAGCAGTTCTTC.

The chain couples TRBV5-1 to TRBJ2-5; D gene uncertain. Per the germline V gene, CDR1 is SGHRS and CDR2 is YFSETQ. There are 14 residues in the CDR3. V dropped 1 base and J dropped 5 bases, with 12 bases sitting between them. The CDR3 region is CASSLSRRSETQYF. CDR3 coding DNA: TGCGCCAGCAGCTTGAGCCGCCGGTCGGAGACCCAGTACTTC.

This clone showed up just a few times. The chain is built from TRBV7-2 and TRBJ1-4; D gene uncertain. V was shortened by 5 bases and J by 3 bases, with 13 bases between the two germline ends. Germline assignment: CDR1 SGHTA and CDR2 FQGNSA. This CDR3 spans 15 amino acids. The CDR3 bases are TGTGCCAGCAGCCTTTCGGATCTTCCTAATGAAAAACTGTTTTTT. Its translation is CASSLSDLPNEKLFF. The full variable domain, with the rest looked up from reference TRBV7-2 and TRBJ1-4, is GAGVSQSPSNKVTEKGKDVELRCDPISGHTALYWYRQSLGQGLEFLIYFQGNSAPDKSGLPSDRFSAERTGGSVSTLTIQRTQQEDSAVYLCASSLSDLPNEKLFFGSGTQLSVL.

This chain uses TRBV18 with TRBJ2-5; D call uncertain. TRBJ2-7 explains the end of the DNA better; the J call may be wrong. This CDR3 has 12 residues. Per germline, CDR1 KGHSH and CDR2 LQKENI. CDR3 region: CASSPDRDEQYF. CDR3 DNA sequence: TGTGCCAGCTCACCAGACCGGGACGAGCAGTACTTC.

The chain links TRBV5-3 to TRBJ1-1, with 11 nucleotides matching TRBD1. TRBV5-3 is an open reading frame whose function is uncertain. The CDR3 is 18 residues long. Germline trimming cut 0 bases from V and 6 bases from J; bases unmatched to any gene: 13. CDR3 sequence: CARSLEAINGTGGPEAFF. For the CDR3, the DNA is TGTGCCAGAAGCTTGGAGGCGATAAATGGGACAGGGGGACCTGAAGCTTTCTTT.

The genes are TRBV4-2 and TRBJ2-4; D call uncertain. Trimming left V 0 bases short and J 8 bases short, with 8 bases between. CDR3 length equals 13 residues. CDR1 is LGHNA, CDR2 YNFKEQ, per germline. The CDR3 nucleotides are TGTGCCAGCAGCCAAGACTCAAGGGACATTCAGTACTTC. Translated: CASSQDSRDIQYF.

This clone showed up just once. CDR3 region: CASSLRTGGGNEQFF. In DNA, the CDR3 is TGTGCCAGCAGCCTCCGGACAGGGGGGGGTAATGAGCAGTTCTTC. The chain has TRBV4-2 and TRBJ2-1; TRBD1 agrees at 10 bases. CDR1 LGHNA and CDR2 YNFKEQ come from the germline V gene. The trim removed 4 bases at V and 7 bases at J, leaving 7 bases unmatched. The length of the CDR3 is 15 residues.

The CDR3: CASSKDRVSSYEQYF. CDR3 coding DNA: TGTGCCAGTAGTAAGGACAGGGTAAGCTCCTACGAGCAGTACTTC. The chain has TRBV19 and TRBJ2-7, with 8 nucleotides matching TRBD1. This CDR3 is 15 amino acids long. The V and J ends lost 4 bases and 0 bases, in that order; junction bases with no gene match: 5. Germline CDR1 and CDR2: LNHDA and SQIVND (reference sequence).

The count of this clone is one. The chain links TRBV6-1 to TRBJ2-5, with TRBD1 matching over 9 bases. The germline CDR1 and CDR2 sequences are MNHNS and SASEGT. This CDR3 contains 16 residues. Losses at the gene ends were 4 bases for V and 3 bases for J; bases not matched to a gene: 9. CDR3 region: CASSVSRDRAEETQYF. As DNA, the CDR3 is TGTGCCAGCAGTGTTTCCCGGGACAGGGCTGAAGAGACCCAGTACTTC.

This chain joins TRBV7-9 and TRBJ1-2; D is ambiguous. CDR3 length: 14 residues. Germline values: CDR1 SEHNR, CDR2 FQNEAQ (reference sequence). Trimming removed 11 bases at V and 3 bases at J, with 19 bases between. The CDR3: CAAAGSAGDYGYTF. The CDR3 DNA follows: TGTGCCGCGGCCGGTTCTGCTGGGGACTATGGCTACACCTTC. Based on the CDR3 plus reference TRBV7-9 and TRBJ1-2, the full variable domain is DTGVSQNPRHKITKRGQNVTFRCDPISEHNRLYWYRQTLGQGPEFLTYFQNEAQLEKSRLLSDRFSAERPKGSFSTLEIQRTEQGDSAMYLCAAAGSAGDYGYTFGSGTRLTVV.

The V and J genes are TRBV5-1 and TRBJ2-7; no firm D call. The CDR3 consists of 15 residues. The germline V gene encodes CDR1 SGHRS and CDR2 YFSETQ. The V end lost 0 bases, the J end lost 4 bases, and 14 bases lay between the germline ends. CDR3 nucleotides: TGCGCCAGCAGCTTGGCCTTAGGCGGTCTTTACGAGCAGTACTTC. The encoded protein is CASSLALGGLYEQYF.

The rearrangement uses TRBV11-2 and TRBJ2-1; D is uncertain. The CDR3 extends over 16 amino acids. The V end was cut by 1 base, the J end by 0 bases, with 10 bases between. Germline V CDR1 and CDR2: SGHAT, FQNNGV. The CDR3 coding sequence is TGTGCCAGCAGCTTAGGAGTAGGAAGCTCCTACAATGAGCAGTTCTTC. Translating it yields CASSLGVGSSYNEQFF.

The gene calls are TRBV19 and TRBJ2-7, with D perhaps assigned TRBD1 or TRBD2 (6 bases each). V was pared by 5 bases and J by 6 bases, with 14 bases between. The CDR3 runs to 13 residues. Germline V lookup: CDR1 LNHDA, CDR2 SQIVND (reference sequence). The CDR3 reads CASSSQQGLEQYF. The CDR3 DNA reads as TGTGCCAGTAGTTCCCAACAGGGACTCGAGCAGTACTTC.